This TCR beta chain was recovered during a study of beta chain features in type 1 diabetes. Expressed TCRB transcripts got sequenced, as all isolated RNA was reverse transcribed. Assay used: immunoSEQ multiplex PCR; TCRdb lists only in-frame clones, some missing. Found here are 250,000 to 350,000 clones, around 15% of them singletons; the top ten hold 6.7%. Germline CDR1 is LGHNA and CDR2 is YSLEER. The trim removed 1 base at V and 7 bases at J, leaving 14 bases unmatched. The CDR3 is made up of 18 amino acids. The chain couples TRBV4-3 to TRBJ2-2; TRBD2 agrees at 8 bases. The sample consisted of central memory CD4+ T cells from blood. This TCR was sampled from a man aged 30 to 45 in good health. The CDR3 protein is CASSQGLTSDSFGGELFF. The CDR3, as DNA: TGCGCCAGCAGCCAAGGGTTGACTAGCGATTCTTTCGGCGGGGAGCTGTTTTTT.